This T cell receptor (beta chain) is drawn from a study of cytomegalovirus exposure and HLA in healthy donors. The study, taken as a whole, reports: Usually a TCR sequence was rare, but some public TCRs were found in many donors.

The method was immunoSEQ multiplex PCR; TCRdb's version includes in-frame clones alone and lacks a portion of them. The data show about 220,000 clones, with about 90% seen just once and around 3% held by the top ten. In the case of this clone: As yet, its antigen is unknown. The sample holds other DNA sequences that translate to the same CDR3.

This CDR3 spans 11 amino acids. The ends were cut back, 0 bases at V and 3 bases at J, with 3 bases in the middle. The V gene's germline CDR1 is DFQATT and CDR2 SNEGSKA (reference sequence). The source of this sequence is a woman under 30 in good health and CMV-seronegative. The V call is TRBV20-1, the J call TRBJ2-7, with D uncertain. Sequenced: PBMCs. The CDR3 DNA is TGCAGTGCTAGAGAGTACTACGAGCAGTACTTC. Its protein product is CSAREYYEQYF.